This T cell receptor beta chain was captured by sequencing in a study of patients and donors after allogeneic stem cell transplantation. This clonotype occurred a few times. This CDR3 has 12 amino acids. Germline V gene lookup returns CDR1 SGHRS and CDR2 YFSETQ. V lost 2 bases to trimming and J lost 4 bases, with 6 bases between them. TCRdb passed the RT-PCR reads through MiXCR, listing each CDR3 protein once. In the table there are about 150,000 distinct CDR3 sequences, 37% of which are singletons. V and J are TRBV5-1 and TRBJ1-1, with D hard to call. This sequence was found in a human donor who was either an allogeneic HSCT recipient or a stem cell or donor lymphocyte infusion donor (not recorded which). It is not recorded whose cells these are; they may come from a transplant donor. The source material was blood, either unsorted or a sorted T cell fraction (not recorded which). The CDR3 DNA is TGCGCCAGCAGCTTTGCAGGCACTGAAGCTTTCTTT. Its translation: CASSFAGTEAFF.